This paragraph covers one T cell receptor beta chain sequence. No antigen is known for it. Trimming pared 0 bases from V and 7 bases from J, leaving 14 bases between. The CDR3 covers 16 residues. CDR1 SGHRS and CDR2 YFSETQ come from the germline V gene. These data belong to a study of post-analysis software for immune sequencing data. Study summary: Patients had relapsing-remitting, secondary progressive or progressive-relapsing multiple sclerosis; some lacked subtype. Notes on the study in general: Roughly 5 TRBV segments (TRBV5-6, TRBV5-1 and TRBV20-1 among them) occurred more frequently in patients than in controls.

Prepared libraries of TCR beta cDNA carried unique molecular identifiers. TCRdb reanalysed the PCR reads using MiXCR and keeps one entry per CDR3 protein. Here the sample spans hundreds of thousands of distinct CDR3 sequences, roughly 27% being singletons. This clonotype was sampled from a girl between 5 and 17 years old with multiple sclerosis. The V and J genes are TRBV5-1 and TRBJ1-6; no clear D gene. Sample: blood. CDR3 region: CASSLAEGAGNSPLHF. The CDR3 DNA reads TGCGCCAGCAGCTTGGCCGAGGGTGCGGGGAATTCACCCCTCCACTTT.